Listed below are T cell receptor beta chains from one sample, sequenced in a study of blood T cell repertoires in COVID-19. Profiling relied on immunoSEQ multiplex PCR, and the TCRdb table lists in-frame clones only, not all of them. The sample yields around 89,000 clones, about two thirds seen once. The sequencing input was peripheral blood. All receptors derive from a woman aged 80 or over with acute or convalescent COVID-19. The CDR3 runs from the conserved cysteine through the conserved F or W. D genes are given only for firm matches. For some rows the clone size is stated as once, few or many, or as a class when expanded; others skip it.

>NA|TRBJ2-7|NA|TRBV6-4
TGTGCCAGCATTTGCAGGGGCCTCACCTCCTACGAGCAGTACTTC
CASICRGLTSYEQYF
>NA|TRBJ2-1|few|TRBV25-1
TGTGCCAGCAGTGCCCCTCCCTACAATGAGCAGTTCTTC
CASSAPPYNEQFF
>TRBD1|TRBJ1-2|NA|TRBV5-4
TGTGCCAGCAGCACCGGGACAGCTAACTATGGCTACACCTTC
CASSTGTANYGYTF
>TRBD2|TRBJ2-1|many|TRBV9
TGTGCCAGCAGCCCCCATGTCGGACTAGCGGGAGATGAGCAGTTCTTC
CASSPHVGLAGDEQFF
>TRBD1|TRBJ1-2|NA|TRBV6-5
TGTGCCAGCAGACGTTCTGACAGGGATGGTGGCTACACCTTC
CASRRSDRDGGYTF
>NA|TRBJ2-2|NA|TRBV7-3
TGTGCCAGCAGCTTGGGGGCTAACACCGGGGAGCTGTTTTTT
CASSLGANTGELFF
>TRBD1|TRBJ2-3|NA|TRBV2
TGTGCCAGCAGGGAGGACAGGTGGGGCACAGATACGCAGTATTTT
CASREDRWGTDTQYF
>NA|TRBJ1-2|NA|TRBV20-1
TGCAGTGCCGCGGGTGGGGGCCCCTCCGTGTTC
CSAAGGGPSVF
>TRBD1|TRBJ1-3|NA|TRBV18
TGTGCCAGCTCAACGACAGGGGGCTCGGAAAACACCATATATTTT
CASSTTGGSENTIYF
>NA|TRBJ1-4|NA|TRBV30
TGTGCCTGGAGTGACTCGACACAAAGGCGTGAAAAACTGTTTTTT
CAWSDSTQRREKLFF
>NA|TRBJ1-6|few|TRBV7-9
TGTGCCAGCAGCCCGACCGGGGGGATACCCCTCCACTTT
CASSPTGGIPLHF
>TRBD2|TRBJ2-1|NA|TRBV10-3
TGTGCCATCAGCGCCCCCCTAGCGGGGGGTGCCGATGAGCAGTTCTTC
CAISAPLAGGADEQFF
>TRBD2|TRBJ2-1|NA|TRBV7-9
TGTGCCACGGGGGGGCTAGGGAATGAGCAGTTCTTC
CATGGLGNEQFF
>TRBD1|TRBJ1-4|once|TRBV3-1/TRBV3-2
TGTGCCAGCAGCCAAGGCACAGGGGGCCAGGGAAAACTGTTTTTT
CASSQGTGGQGKLFF
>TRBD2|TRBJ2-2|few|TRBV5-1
TGCGCCAGCAGCCCCGGGACTAGCGGGATCACCGGGGAGCTGTTTTTT
CASSPGTSGITGELFF
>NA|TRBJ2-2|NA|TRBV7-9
TGTGCCAGCAGCCCCGGGGGGAACACCGGGGAGCTGTTTTTT
CASSPGGNTGELFF
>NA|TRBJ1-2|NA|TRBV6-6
TGTGCCACTCTACAGGGTGACTATGGCTACACCTTC
CATLQGDYGYTF
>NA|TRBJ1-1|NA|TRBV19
TGTGCCAGGGGGAAGCGGACTGAAGCTTTCTTT
CARGKRTEAFF
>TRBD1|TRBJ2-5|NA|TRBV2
TGTGCCAGCCGCCGGGACAGAGATAGCCAAGAGACCCAGTACTTC
CASRRDRDSQETQYF
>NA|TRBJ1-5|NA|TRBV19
TGTGCCAGTAGTATGAGGGGGACAAATCAGCCCCAGCATTTT
CASSMRGTNQPQHF
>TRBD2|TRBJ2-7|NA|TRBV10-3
TGTGCCATCAGTGACTTGACTAGCGGGGGACGGTTGCAGTACTTC
CAISDLTSGGRLQYF
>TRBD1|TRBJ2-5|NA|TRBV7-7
TGTGCTAGCAGCTTTGGACAGGGGGGGGAGACCCAGTACTTC
CASSFGQGGETQYF
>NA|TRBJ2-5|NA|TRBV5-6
TGTGCCAGCAGCTTGGTGGGACAAGCGGGGGAGACCCAGTACTTC
CASSLVGQAGETQYF
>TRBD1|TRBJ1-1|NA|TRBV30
TGTGCCTGCCAAAGGACAGGGAGAGCTTTCTTT
CACQRTGRAFF